One sample yielded the 26 T cell receptor beta chains listed below, sequenced in a study of T-cell reconstitution after alpha-beta-depleted transplantation in children. A library of TCRbeta sequences, prepared with unique molecular identifiers, was generated. TCRdb reprocessed the PCR reads with MiXCR, giving one entry per CDR3 protein. The sample has about 440,000 distinct CDR3 sequences, 43% seen once; the top ten hold 25% to 30%. The source material was PBMCs, sampled before TCRalphabeta/CD19-depleted stem cell transplant. These receptors were collected from a girl aged 2 to 10 with aplastic anemia, due to receive a stem cell transplant.

The CDR3 DNA reads TGCGCCAGCAGTATAGTAAATGAGCAGTTCTTC. It is translated as CASSIVNEQFF. V and J are TRBV10-2 and TRBJ2-1; D remains unclear. Trimming pared 5 bases from V and 7 bases from J, leaving 6 bases between. The CDR3 is made up of 11 amino acids. Per germline, CDR1 WSHSY and CDR2 SAAADI.

This clonotype was seen many times. V usage is TRBV4-1 and J usage is TRBJ1-1; D ambiguous. This CDR3 region has 13 residues. The ends were cut back, 3 bases at V and 5 bases at J, with 10 bases in the middle. The germline V gene has CDR1 MGHRA and CDR2 YSYEKL. CDR3 nucleotides: TGCGCCAGCAGCCAGACGTATAGGACTGAAGCTTTCTTT. Protein sequence: CASSQTYRTEAFF.

The chain couples TRBV5-1 to TRBJ2-5, with no clear D. Germline CDR1 is SGHRS and CDR2 is YFSETQ. Trimming pared 4 bases from V and 2 bases from J, leaving 12 bases between. The CDR3 spans 14 residues. CDR3 protein: CASSPGEYQETQYF. CDR3 coding DNA: TGCGCCAGCAGCCCCGGTGAATATCAAGAGACCCAGTACTTC.

The chain has TRBV4-1 and TRBJ2-7; possible D gene TRBD1, 5 bases. The CDR3 extends over 15 amino acids. Germline values: CDR1 MGHRA, CDR2 YSYEKL. V was trimmed by 1 base and J by 2 bases, leaving 12 bases between them. CDR3 residues: CASSQVHPGTYEQYF. In DNA form, the CDR3 reads TGCGCCAGCAGCCAAGTGCACCCAGGGACCTACGAGCAGTACTTC.

This clonotype was recorded a few times. The rearrangement links TRBV27 to TRBJ2-5; 9 bases are a match to TRBD2. The CDR3 sequence is 14 residues long. Germline trimming cut 2 bases from V and 4 bases from J; bases unmatched to any gene: 2. Germline CDR1 reads MNHEY; CDR2 reads SMNVEV (reference sequence). This chain's CDR3 is CASSLTLAGETQYF. The CDR3 coding sequence is TGTGCCAGCAGTTTAACACTAGCGGGAGAGACCCAGTACTTC.

This clonotype was seen ten or more times. The CDR3 region has the DNA TGTGCCAGCAGCCAAGCCCCGGGACTAGCGGGAGAGGAAGAGACCCAGTACTTC. Residues: CASSQAPGLAGEEETQYF. V and J are TRBV3-1 and TRBJ2-5; TRBD2 agrees at 14 bases. V dropped 1 base and J dropped 3; count of bases not matched to a gene: 7. Germline lookup yields CDR1 LGHDT and CDR2 YNNKEL (reference sequence). The CDR3 runs 18 residues.

The V and J genes are TRBV12-3 or TRBV12-4 and TRBJ1-1; D is unresolved. This CDR3 spans 13 amino acids. The ends were cut back, 3 bases at V and 1 base at J, with 6 bases in the middle. CDR3 coding DNA: TGTGCCAGCAGTTTTGGCTCGAACACTGAAGCTTTCTTT. Protein: CASSFGSNTEAFF.

This clonotype was observed many times. This CDR3 reads CASSHRLLYNEQFF. CDR3 DNA sequence: TGTGCCAGCAGCCATAGGCTCCTCTACAATGAGCAGTTCTTC. This chain uses TRBV3-1 with TRBJ2-1; D unclear. Trimming stripped 3 bases from V and 3 bases from J, with 9 bases between. Germline V CDR1 and CDR2: LGHDT, YNNKEL (reference sequence). This CDR3 has 14 amino acids.

This clonotype was observed a handful of times. The chain employs TRBV20-1 and TRBJ1-2; D remains ambiguous. The V end lost 0 bases, the J end lost 8 bases, and 10 bases lay between the germline ends. From germline, CDR1 is DFQATT and CDR2 SNEGSKA (reference sequence). The CDR3 is 12 residues long. The CDR3 bases are TGCAGTGCTAGAGATGGGGTGGTAGGCTACACCTTC. Translation: CSARDGVVGYTF.

Remarks on this clonotype: A much larger clone is a single base away; this may be a read error. The rearrangement joins TRBV20-1 to TRBJ2-3; 14 bases map to TRBD2. The junction had 10 bases not matched to a gene; V was cut back by 8 bases and J by 6 bases. Germline lookup yields CDR1 DFQATT and CDR2 SNEGSKA (reference sequence). The CDR3 has 15 amino acids. The CDR3 DNA follows: TGCAGTTCTTGGGGACTAGCGGGAGATTGGGATACGCAGTATTTT. It codes for CSSWGLAGDWDTQYF.

The chain has TRBV10-3 and TRBJ2-1; possible D gene TRBD1, 6 bases. CDR1 ENHRY and CDR2 SYGVKD come from the germline V gene. V dropped 2 bases and J dropped 9 bases, with 14 bases sitting between them. This CDR3 comprises 14 residues. The CDR3 sequence: CAISETGKAGEQFF. In DNA form, the CDR3 reads TGTGCCATCAGTGAGACAGGGAAGGCCGGTGAGCAGTTCTTC.

The chain recombines TRBV12-3 or TRBV12-4 with TRBJ1-4, with D unresolved. This CDR3 is built from 14 residues. V was trimmed by 2 bases and J by 8 bases, leaving 12 bases between them. CDR3 bases: TGTGCCAGCAGTTTACGGGATAGGAGGGAAAAACTGTTTTTT. As protein: CASSLRDRREKLFF.

The chain has TRBV28 and TRBJ1-5; D may be TRBD1 (5 bases). V was clipped by 3 bases and J by 5 bases, with 14 bases between them. This CDR3 has 15 residues. Germline lookup yields CDR1 MDHEN and CDR2 SYDVKM. CDR3 nucleotides: TGTGCCAGCAGTTTTTCCCGGGACTGGGATCAGCCCCAGCATTTT. Residues: CASSFSRDWDQPQHF.

This clonotype was observed a handful of times. The rearrangement uses TRBV12-3 or TRBV12-4 and TRBJ2-1, with D possibly matching TRBD2 (5 bases). This CDR3 comprises 14 residues. V gave up 4 bases and J gave up 9 bases, with 16 bases separating them. CDR3 sequence: CASSWATNGGEQFF. CDR3 sequence (DNA): TGTGCCAGCAGTTGGGCGACTAACGGCGGTGAGCAGTTCTTC.

V and J are TRBV12-3 or TRBV12-4 and TRBJ2-6; D remains unclear. This CDR3 region has 15 residues. The CDR3 is CATHFKSSGANVLTF. Here the CDR3 DNA reads TGTGCGACCCACTTCAAAAGCTCTGGGGCCAACGTCCTGACTTTC.

This clonotype has ten or more counts. The chain recombines TRBV20-1 with TRBJ1-6; D ambiguous. This CDR3 has 13 amino acids. Trimming pared 5 bases from V and 6 bases from J, leaving 11 bases between. In germline, CDR1 is DFQATT, CDR2 SNEGSKA (reference sequence). The CDR3 here is CSAEQVLNSPLHF. The CDR3 DNA sequence: TGCAGTGCTGAACAAGTCCTTAATTCACCCCTCCACTTT.

The rearrangement uses TRBV29-1 and TRBJ1-3; D gene uncertain. The germline V gene has CDR1 SQVTM and CDR2 ANQGSEA. The CDR3 sequence is 13 residues long. The V end was cut by 4 bases, the J end by 0 bases, with 7 bases between. The CDR3 sequence: CSVGESSGNTIYF. The CDR3 DNA reads TGCAGCGTTGGTGAGTCCTCTGGAAACACCATATATTTT.

V usage is TRBV6-5 and J usage is TRBJ1-5; no reliable D call. The CDR3 length is 13 residues. Germline lookup yields CDR1 MNHEY and CDR2 SVGAGI. V was cut by 4 bases and J by 6 bases, with 10 bases left in between. The CDR3 region is CASSLNVGQPQHF. Here the CDR3 DNA reads TGTGCCAGCAGTTTAAACGTAGGTCAGCCCCAGCATTTT.

The rearrangement links TRBV6-1 to TRBJ1-6, with D unresolved. This CDR3 has 11 amino acids. V was shortened by 6 bases and J by 7 bases, with 4 bases between the two germline ends. Germline V lookup: CDR1 MNHNS, CDR2 SASEGT. The CDR3 protein is CASRGNSPLHF. As DNA, the CDR3 is TGTGCCAGCAGGGGGAATTCACCCCTCCACTTT.

This clonotype was recorded only once. V is TRBV20-1 and J is TRBJ1-5; a weak D match, TRBD1 (5 bases). CDR1 is DFQATT, CDR2 SNEGSKA, per germline (reference sequence). The CDR3 consists of 14 residues. Trimming shortened V by 4 bases and J by 9 bases, and 19 bases separated the two germline ends. CDR3 nucleotides: TGCAGTGCTACCGGGGGTCCGGGCCTTTCGCCCCAGCATTTT. It codes for CSATGGPGLSPQHF.

This clonotype turned up a few times. The genes are TRBV12-3 or TRBV12-4 and TRBJ1-3, with TRBD1 matching over 7 bases. The junction had 2 bases not matched to a gene; V was cut back by 6 bases and J by 0 bases. The CDR3 is made up of 14 amino acids. This CDR3 reads CASSRQGSGNTIYF. Written as DNA, the CDR3 is TGTGCCAGCAGCAGACAGGGCTCTGGAAACACCATATATTTT.

This clonotype was detected only a few times. The V call is TRBV24-1, the J call TRBJ2-7; D not resolved. Looked up from germline, CDR1 is KGHDR and CDR2 is SFDVKD. This CDR3 contains 12 residues. Trimming shortened V by 5 bases and J by 7 bases, and 11 bases separated the two germline ends. CDR3 protein: CATSGPVGEQYF. In DNA form, the CDR3 reads TGTGCCACCAGTGGCCCGGTGGGGGAGCAGTACTTC.

The gene calls are TRBV12-3 or TRBV12-4 and TRBJ2-2, with D tentatively TRBD1 or TRBD2 (6 bases each). The V and J ends lost 9 bases and 4 bases respectively, with 15 bases between them. CDR3 length equals 14 residues. The CDR3 DNA sequence: TGTGCCAGTCGGGGGACATCAACCACCGGGGAGCTGTTTTTT. This encodes CASRGTSTTGELFF.

The table lists this clonotype with a few counts. V and J are TRBV4-2 and TRBJ1-4; D is unclear. Trimming removed 0 bases at V and 8 bases at J, with 13 bases between. The CDR3 runs to 15 residues. The germline CDR1 and CDR2 sequences are LGHNA and YNFKEQ. The CDR3: CASSQDWAGGEKLFF. Here the CDR3 DNA reads TGTGCCAGCAGCCAAGATTGGGCAGGAGGGGAAAAACTGTTTTTT.

This chain links TRBV7-3 with TRBJ2-1, with 12 positions matching TRBD2. CDR1 and CDR2 from the germline V gene are SGHTA and FQGTGA. The CDR3 has 14 residues. The V segment lost 5 bases and the J segment 13 bases; nucleotides outside the gene matches: 9. The CDR3 spells CASSNAGLAGTQFF. The CDR3 nucleotides are TGTGCCAGCAGCAACGCGGGACTAGCGGGCACTCAGTTCTTC.

The chain employs TRBV5-5 and TRBJ2-1; D not resolved. V lost 6 bases and J 0 bases, leaving 13 bases between the germline ends. The germline V gene has CDR1 SGHKS and CDR2 YYEKEE (reference sequence). CDR3 length: 15 amino acids. CDR3 region: CASTATTHSYNEQFF. The DNA of the CDR3 is TGTGCCAGCACTGCGACAACCCACTCCTACAATGAGCAGTTCTTC.